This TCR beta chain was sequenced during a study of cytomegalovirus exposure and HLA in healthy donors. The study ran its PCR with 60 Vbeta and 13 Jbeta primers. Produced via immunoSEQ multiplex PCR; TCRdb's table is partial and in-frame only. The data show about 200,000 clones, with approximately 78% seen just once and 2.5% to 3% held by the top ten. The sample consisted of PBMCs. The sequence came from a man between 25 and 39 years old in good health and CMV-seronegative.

CDR3 sequence (DNA): TGTGCCAGCAGTTACTCGACTGGCGGGGGGTACGAGCAGTACTTC. Encoded protein: CASSYSTGGGYEQYF. V and J are TRBV6-5 and TRBJ2-7, with TRBD2 matching over 8 bases. The ends lost 0 bases at V and 4 bases at J; junction bases unmatched: 5. Germline-derived CDR1 and CDR2 are MNHEY and SVGAGI. This CDR3 region has 15 residues.